The present TCR beta chain was sequenced within a study of immune evolution from preneoplasia to lung adenocarcinoma. The assay was immunoSEQ multiplex PCR, and TCRdb's table has in-frame clones only and misses some. The repertoire consists of some 7,800 clones, with about four fifths occurring once and the leading ten covering approximately 8.7%. The CDR3 covers 13 residues. Trimming removed 4 bases from V and 4 bases from J, with 10 bases in between. The germline V gene encodes CDR1 SGHVS and CDR2 FQNEAQ. The material sequenced was FFPE adjacent normal lung tissue. The rearrangement links TRBV7-8 to TRBJ1-1, with D possibly being TRBD1 (5 bases). This clonotype originated in a person aged 60-79 years with lung adenocarcinoma. The chain's CDR3 is CASSSGRGTEAFF. The CDR3 DNA reads TGTGCCAGCAGCTCCGGAAGGGGCACTGAAGCTTTCTTT.